This T cell receptor beta chain emerged from a study of T cell repertoires in cytomegalovirus infection. With V trimmed by 1 base and J by 2 bases, 10 bases remained unmatched. This CDR3 has 18 amino acids. Germline V CDR1 and CDR2: SGHVS, FNYEAQ. Details on this clonotype: Its antigen is as yet unknown.

TCRdb reprocessed the reads via MiXCR and lists one record per CDR3 protein. In the table there are around 100,000 distinct CDR3 sequences, 30% of which are singletons. The chain joins TRBV7-6 to TRBJ2-7, with TRBD2 identical over 11 bases. The starting material was CD8+ T cells from cultured PBMCs, obtained from culture after CMV antigen stimulation. The TCR was taken from a human donor in good health (CMV status not recorded). Some clones in this sample may be carry-over from other donors' samples. CDR3 loop: CASSLETSGEIFTYEQYF. DNA of the CDR3: TGTGCCAGCAGCTTAGAGACTAGCGGGGAGATCTTCACCTACGAGCAGTACTTC.